One and the same sample provided the 2 T cell receptor beta chains below, sequenced in a study of blood T cell repertoires in COVID-19. Here immunoSEQ multiplex PCR was the method, and the copy in TCRdb shows in-frame clones only, minus some. The sample has about 59,000 clones, around 85% seen once. The sample taken for sequencing was peripheral blood. The receptor set was obtained from a human donor in a cohort sampled during active COVID-19.

The chain links TRBV9 to TRBJ2-1, with D possibly matching TRBD2 (5 bases). The CDR3 is 15 amino acids. Germline V CDR1 and CDR2: SGDLS, YYNGEE. V was shortened by 6 bases and J by 0 bases, with 13 bases between the two germline ends. In DNA form, the CDR3 reads TGTGCCAGCACTCCCGGAGCGGACTCCTACAATGAGCAGTTCTTC. Translation gives CASTPGADSYNEQFF.

The chain employs TRBV18 and TRBJ2-2; possible D gene TRBD2, 5 bases. CDR1 is KGHSH and CDR2 is LQKENI in the germline V gene. The CDR3 consists of 14 residues. Trimming stripped 8 bases from V and 3 bases from J, with 13 bases between. CDR3 loop: CASHRSRDTGELFF. Written as DNA, the CDR3 is TGTGCCAGCCACCGTTCGAGGGACACCGGGGAGCTGTTTTTT.